This TCR beta chain is from a study of blood T cell repertoires in COVID-19. Study information: Researchers got acute and convalescent COVID-19 samples from the United States, Italy and Spain. The analysed material was cDNA or gDNA that came from T cells, B-cell-depleted T cells, or PBMCs.

Using immunoSEQ multiplex PCR, the repertoire was profiled, and TCRdb retains in-frame clones only, with some absent. This table has about 70,000 clones, 80% appearing once. This CDR3 has 15 residues. Germline V gene data show CDR1 as MNHEY and CDR2 as SVGAGI. With V trimmed by 6 bases and J by 4 bases, 12 bases remained unmatched. V usage is TRBV6-5 and J usage is TRBJ2-7; 7 bases line up with TRBD1. This clonotype originated in a man aged 65 to 85 who had recovered from COVID-19. Sample: peripheral blood. For the CDR3, the DNA is TGTGCCAGCAGAACCGCGGTAGGGGGCAAGTACGAGCAGTACTTC. As protein: CASRTAVGGKYEQYF.